Below, one TCR beta chain is given with its context. Repertoires were generated with immunoSEQ multiplex PCR, while TCRdb's copy carries only in-frame clones and drops some. The sample yields approximately 170,000 clones, roughly nine tenths seen once. The CDR3 sequence is 14 residues long. The ends were cut back, 7 bases at V and 2 bases at J, with 12 bases in the middle. Germline-derived CDR1 and CDR2 are MNHNY and SVGAGI (reference sequence). This entry is derived from a study of blood T cell repertoires in COVID-19. Study information: The samples span acute and convalescent COVID-19 from the United States, Italy and Spain.

Sample: peripheral blood. The chain uses TRBV6-6 and TRBJ1-5, with D unclear. The receptor was derived from a man aged 65 to 85 with acute or convalescent COVID-19. The CDR3 sequence is CASTLTLGNQPQHF. The CDR3 DNA sequence: TGTGCCAGCACCCTGACCCTAGGCAATCAGCCCCAGCATTTT.